This T cell receptor (beta chain) appears in the sequencing data of a study of T cell responses to AZD1222 COVID-19 vaccine. Study background: Second-dose intervals near 4 or 12 weeks were combined. General study results and limits: Clonal diversity may have been underestimated in mostly white British donors. Unmutated regions of variants are reportedly targeted by nearly half of spike-specific TCRs. Spike-wide coverage was observed for vaccine-associated CD4 TCRs, with dominant responses at 160-218 and 743-854.

Points on this clone: The antigen is unknown.

Sequencing was performed with immunoSEQ multiplex PCR; in TCRdb, only in-frame clones are kept and a portion is missing. The table lists 82,000 or so clones, roughly nine tenths of them singletons. Sequencing was performed on peripheral blood, taken on day 0 of AZD1222 vaccination. The receptor was isolated from an adult in good health.

The CDR3 nucleotides read TGTGCCAGTAAACAGGACAGGGGCAATAATCAGCCCCAGCATTTT. Its protein product is CASKQDRGNNQPQHF. V gene TRBV2 combines with J gene TRBJ1-5; 9 nucleotides agree with TRBD1. The germline gives CDR1 SNHLY, CDR2 FYNNEI. Trimming took 9 bases from V and 4 from J; bases not matched to a gene: 10. The CDR3 has 15 residues.